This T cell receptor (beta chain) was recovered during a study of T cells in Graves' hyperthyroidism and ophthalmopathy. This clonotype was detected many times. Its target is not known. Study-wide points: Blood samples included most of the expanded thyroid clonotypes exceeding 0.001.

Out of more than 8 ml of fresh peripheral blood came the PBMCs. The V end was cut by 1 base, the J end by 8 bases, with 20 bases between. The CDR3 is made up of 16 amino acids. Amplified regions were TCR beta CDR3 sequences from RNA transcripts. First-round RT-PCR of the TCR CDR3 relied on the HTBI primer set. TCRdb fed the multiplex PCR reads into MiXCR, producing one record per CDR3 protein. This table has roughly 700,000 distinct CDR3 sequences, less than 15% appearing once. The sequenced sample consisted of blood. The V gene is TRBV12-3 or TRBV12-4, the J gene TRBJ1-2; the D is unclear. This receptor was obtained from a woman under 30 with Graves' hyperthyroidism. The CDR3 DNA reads TGTGCCAGCAGTTTAGTCCCCACCAGGATAGAGGGCGGCTACACCTTC. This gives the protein CASSLVPTRIEGGYTF.